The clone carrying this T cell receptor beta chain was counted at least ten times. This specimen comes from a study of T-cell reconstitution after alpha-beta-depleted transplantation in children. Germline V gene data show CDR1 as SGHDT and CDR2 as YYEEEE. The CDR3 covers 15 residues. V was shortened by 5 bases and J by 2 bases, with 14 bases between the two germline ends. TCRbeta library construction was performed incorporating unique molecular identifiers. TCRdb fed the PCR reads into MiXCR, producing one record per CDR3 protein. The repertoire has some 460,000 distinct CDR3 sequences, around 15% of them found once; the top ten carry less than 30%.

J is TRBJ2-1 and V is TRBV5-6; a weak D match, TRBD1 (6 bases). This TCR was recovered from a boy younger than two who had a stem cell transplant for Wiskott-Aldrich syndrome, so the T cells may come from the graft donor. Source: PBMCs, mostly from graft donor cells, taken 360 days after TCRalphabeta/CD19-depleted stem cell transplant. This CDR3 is CASRPPGQTYNEQFF. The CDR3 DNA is TGTGCCAGCAGACCTCCGGGACAAACCTACAATGAGCAGTTCTTC.